The clone carrying this TCR beta chain appeared a few times. The record originates from a study of blood T cell repertoires in COVID-19. The wider study: Both acute and convalescent COVID-19 samples were obtained from the United States, Italy and Spain. PBMCs, B-cell-depleted T cells, or T cells were the source of the cDNA or gDNA that made up the material.

Original processing methods: Amplification of reference gene primers provided the estimated nucleated cell counts. Libraries were prepared by immunoSEQ multiplex PCR; TCRdb keeps only in-frame clonotypes and omits some of them. V and J calls and clone size are as listed in that table; D and trimming were resolved from the DNA. The table lists over 150,000 clones, roughly 82% of them singletons. There are 15 residues in the CDR3. CDR1 and CDR2 from the germline V gene are LNHDA and SQIVND (reference sequence). V was cut by 4 bases and J by 5 bases, with 17 bases left in between. The chain joins TRBV19 to TRBJ1-2; weak D call: TRBD1 (5 bases). Sequencing was performed on peripheral blood. The receptor comes from a human donor in a cohort sampled during active COVID-19. CDR3 residues: CASSTSSSGLYGYTF. The CDR3 DNA reads TGTGCCAGTAGTACCTCCTCGTCGGGACTTTATGGCTACACCTTC.